The clone carrying this T cell receptor (beta chain) was observed once. Its specificity is unknown. Only in-frame clones appear in the TCRdb table, and some are missing; sequencing was by immunoSEQ multiplex PCR. The data show 90,000 to 110,000 clones, roughly 90% seen once. This entry belongs to a study of T cell responses to AZD1222 COVID-19 vaccine. Study-wide findings and caveats: There were vaccine-associated CD4 TCRs across spike, dominant at 160-218 and 743-854. Reportedly, nearly half the spike-specific TCRs target unmutated variant regions.

Per germline, CDR1 ENHRY and CDR2 SYGVKD. This CDR3 region has 13 residues. V was cut by 3 bases and J by 8 bases, with 11 bases left in between. The chain has TRBV10-3 and TRBJ2-1; TRBD2 might be the D (7 bases). This clonotype was sampled from an adult in good health. Material: peripheral blood, obtained on day 0 of AZD1222 vaccination. This CDR3 is CAISDQGRDEQFF. The CDR3 nucleotides are TGTGCCATCAGTGACCAGGGGAGGGATGAGCAGTTCTTC.